Each of the 22 T cell receptor beta chains below was sequenced from the same sample in a study of cytomegalovirus exposure and HLA in healthy donors. The PCR employed 60 Vbeta primers together with 13 Jbeta primers. Measured with immunoSEQ multiplex PCR; TCRdb has only the in-frame clones, and not every one. The sample lists hundreds of thousands of clones, 75% to 80% seen once, with about 2% in the top ten. The specimen sequenced was PBMCs. Receptors originate from a male donor in good health and CMV-seronegative.

The chain combines TRBV10-3 with TRBJ1-2, with 7 nucleotides matching TRBD1. The J segment lost 0 bases and the V segment lost 0 bases, leaving 4 bases of the junction unmatched. The CDR3 is made up of 16 amino acids. Germline V gene data show CDR1 as ENHRY and CDR2 as SYGVKD. CDR3 loop: CAISESQQGANYGYTF. CDR3 coding DNA: TGTGCCATCAGTGAGTCCCAGCAGGGGGCTAACTATGGCTACACCTTC.

The CDR3 region has the DNA TGTGCCAGCAGCTTGCCGGACGGGAGTTTCGGTGGGGCCAACGTCCTGACTTTC. Translating gives CASSLPDGSFGGANVLTF. The chain links TRBV5-8 to TRBJ2-6, with D perhaps matching TRBD2 (6 bases). CDR3 length: 18 residues. Trimming pared 1 base from V and 3 bases from J, leaving 17 bases between. CDR1 and CDR2 (germline): SGHTS, YDEGEE.

The chain carries TRBV6-5 and TRBJ1-6, with D unresolved. V was cut by 5 bases and J by 11 bases, with 16 bases left in between. CDR1 MNHEY and CDR2 SVGAGI come from the germline V gene. The CDR3 has 14 amino acids. This chain's CDR3 is CASSPRPPGPPLHF. The CDR3 region has the DNA TGTGCCAGCAGTCCTCGCCCGCCTGGGCCACCCCTCCACTTT.

The CDR3 reads CASTRSTTAGEQYF. CDR3 sequence (DNA): TGTGCCAGCACCCGATCAACTACGGCGGGCGAGCAGTACTTC. The V call is TRBV7-2, the J call TRBJ2-7, with a weak D call TRBD2 (5 bases). CDR1 and CDR2 from the germline V gene are SGHTA and FQGNSA. The CDR3 has 14 amino acids. Trimming removed 7 bases at V and 6 bases at J, with 19 bases between.

This sequence joins TRBV28 and TRBJ1-2; D not resolved. The CDR3 is 16 residues long. V was trimmed by 4 bases and J by 2 bases, leaving 17 bases between them. CDR1 MDHEN and CDR2 SYDVKM come from the germline V gene. The CDR3 loop reads CASSSPSGGMNYGYTF. For the CDR3, the DNA is TGTGCCAGCAGTTCCCCCTCGGGCGGGATGAACTATGGCTACACCTTC.

This clone appeared once. The rearrangement uses TRBV7-9 and TRBJ2-1; the D gene is possibly TRBD2 (5 bases). The germline V gene encodes CDR1 SEHNR and CDR2 FQNEAQ (reference sequence). The V end was cut by 1 base, the J end by 2 bases, with 6 bases between. This CDR3 is built from 14 residues. The CDR3 nucleotides read TGTGCCAGCAGCTTAGACGGGACCTACAATGAGCAGTTCTTC. Translating it yields CASSLDGTYNEQFF.

V and J are TRBV11-2 and TRBJ1-4; 8 bases are shared with TRBD1. The ends lost 5 bases at V and 8 bases at J; junction bases unmatched: 7. The CDR3 has 14 amino acids. Germline CDR1 and CDR2: SGHAT and FQNNGV. CDR3 DNA: TGTGCCAGCAGCCCCGGGACAGGAAAAGAAAAACTGTTTTTT. Its protein is CASSPGTGKEKLFF. Full variable domain (outside the CDR3, taken from reference TRBV11-2 and TRBJ1-4): EAGVAQSPRYKIIEKRQSVAFWCNPISGHATLYWYQQILGQGPKLLIQFQNNGVVDDSQLPKDRFSAERLKGVDSTLKIQPAKLEDSAVYLCASSPGTGKEKLFFGSGTQLSVL.

The rearrangement uses TRBV19 and TRBJ1-1; 9 bases are a match to TRBD1. The CDR3 sequence is 20 residues long. Germline V gene lookup returns CDR1 LNHDA and CDR2 SQIVND (reference sequence). Trimming removed 2 bases from V and 0 bases from J; junction bases left unmatched: 16. As DNA, the CDR3 is TGTGCCAGTAGTATAAGGTCTCTTTGGGACAGGGAACCTTTGAACACTGAAGCTTTCTTT. Protein: CASSIRSLWDREPLNTEAFF.

This clone was seen only once. The rearrangement uses TRBV2 and TRBJ2-7; possibly TRBD1 for D (6 bases). The V end lost 7 bases, the J end lost 0 bases, and 16 bases lay between the germline ends. The CDR3 runs 15 residues. Germline V gene sequence: CDR1 SNHLY, CDR2 FYNNEI. DNA for the CDR3: TGTGCCAGCACCAGGACAGAGGCCAGCTCCTACGAGCAGTACTTC. Translated: CASTRTEASSYEQYF.

The chain uses TRBV5-5 and TRBJ2-6; 8 bases are a match to TRBD1. J gave up 8 bases and V 3 bases, and 7 bases lay outside the gene matches. CDR3 size: 15 residues. Germline V gene lookup returns CDR1 SGHKS and CDR2 YYEKEE (reference sequence). The CDR3, as DNA: TGTGCCAGCAGCTCAAATAACAGGGGGTCCAACGTCCTGACTTTC. Amino acid sequence: CASSSNNRGSNVLTF.

The V call is TRBV4-3, the J call TRBJ2-7; the match to TRBD2 covers 13 bases. The CDR3 has 18 amino acids. J lost 2 bases, V lost 0 bases, and 7 bases had no gene match. Germline V gives CDR1 LGHNA, CDR2 YSLEER. The CDR3 DNA sequence: TGCGCCAGCAGCCAAGAGGGACTAGCGGGACTAACTCCCTACGAGCAGTACTTC. As protein: CASSQEGLAGLTPYEQYF.

J is TRBJ1-1 and V is TRBV16; D is ambiguous. CDR1 is KGHSY, CDR2 FQNENV, per germline. CDR3 length: 14 amino acids. Trimming stripped 0 bases from V and 1 base from J, with 6 bases between. The CDR3 region is CASSQSDWNTEAFF. The CDR3 DNA reads TGTGCCAGCAGCCAATCTGACTGGAACACTGAAGCTTTCTTT.

The chain uses TRBV29-1 and TRBJ2-1; 10 bases are a match to TRBD1. CDR1 and CDR2 (germline): SQVTM, ANQGSEA. This CDR3 contains 14 residues. Trimming removed 8 bases from V and 7 bases from J; junction bases left unmatched: 11. CDR3 nucleotides: TGCAGCTCTTTCGGACGACAGGGGGCGAATGAGCAGTTCTTC. This codes for CSSFGRQGANEQFF.

The chain couples TRBV28 to TRBJ2-2; tentatively, D is TRBD2 (6 bases). Germline V CDR1 and CDR2: MDHEN, SYDVKM. V shed 5 bases and J shed 1 base, with 14 bases lying between them. This CDR3 comprises 16 residues. CDR3 residues: CASSERDSGNTGELFF. As DNA, the CDR3 is TGTGCCAGCAGTGAACGGGACTCCGGGAACACCGGGGAGCTGTTTTTT.

The gene calls are TRBV13 and TRBJ2-1, with D possibly being TRBD2 (5 bases). CDR1 is PRHDT, CDR2 FYEKMQ, per germline (reference sequence). V lost 2 bases, J lost 5 bases, and 10 bases lay in between. The CDR3 is made up of 14 amino acids. The CDR3 loop reads CASSLRLPDNEQFF. CDR3 bases: TGTGCCAGCAGCTTAAGACTACCCGACAATGAGCAGTTCTTC.

The chain links TRBV30 to TRBJ1-1; 7 bases agree with TRBD1. The J segment lost 1 base and the V segment lost 5 bases, leaving 7 bases of the junction unmatched. The CDR3 has 14 residues. Germline V gene sequence: CDR1 GTSNPN, CDR2 SVGIG (reference sequence). This CDR3 is CAWDSGQENTEAFF. CDR3 nucleotide sequence: TGTGCCTGGGACAGTGGACAGGAGAACACTGAAGCTTTCTTT.

V is TRBV6-6 and J is TRBJ1-1; D is perhaps TRBD1 (5 bases). V lost 4 bases and J lost 0, with 9 bases in between. The CDR3 length is 14 residues. Germline-derived CDR1 and CDR2 are MNHNY and SVGAGI (reference sequence). Here the CDR3 reads CASSLTELNTEAFF. The CDR3 DNA reads TGTGCCAGCAGTTTGACAGAGTTGAACACTGAAGCTTTCTTT.

This rearrangement joins TRBV30 to TRBJ2-7; D is unclear. Trimming cost V 3 bases and J 3 bases, with 6 bases left between them. The CDR3 totals 11 residues. CDR1 and CDR2 from the germline V gene are GTSNPN and SVGIG (reference sequence). The CDR3, as DNA: TGTGCCTGGAGAATGCGCTACGAGCAGTACTTC. Amino acid sequence: CAWRMRYEQYF.

The chain joins TRBV7-2 to TRBJ2-1; 7 bases match TRBD2. The V segment lost 1 base and the J segment 5 bases; nucleotides outside the gene matches: 5. CDR3 length: 15 amino acids. Germline lookup yields CDR1 SGHTA and CDR2 FQGNSA. The CDR3 DNA reads TGTGCCAGCAGCTTAGTGGCGGGAGCTGACAATGAGCAGTTCTTC. Residues: CASSLVAGADNEQFF.

The chain employs TRBV11-2 and TRBJ1-5; 8 bases align to TRBD1. Germline V gene data show CDR1 as SGHAT and CDR2 as FQNNGV. The V segment lost 5 bases and the J segment 6 bases; nucleotides outside the gene matches: 6. The CDR3 sequence is 14 residues long. In nucleotides, the CDR3 is TGTGCCAGCAGCGCAGGGGGCTGGGGTCAGCCCCAGCATTTT. It encodes CASSAGGWGQPQHF.

The chain has TRBV7-3 and TRBJ1-5; 10 positions match TRBD1. CDR3 length equals 15 residues. Germline lookup yields CDR1 SGHTA and CDR2 FQGTGA. Unmatched junction bases numbered 1, after V lost 3 bases and J lost 2 bases. The CDR3 DNA is TGTGCCAGCAGCTTTGGGACAGGGGGCAATCAGCCCCAGCATTTT. It encodes CASSFGTGGNQPQHF.

V usage is TRBV4-1 and J usage is TRBJ1-1; D not certain. Germline CDR1 is MGHRA and CDR2 is YSYEKL. Between the trimmed V and J ends, which lost 3 bases and 0 bases, there was a span of 11 bases. The CDR3 covers 15 residues. CDR3 sequence reads: CASSQEPQLNTEAFF. The CDR3 nucleotides read TGCGCCAGCAGCCAGGAACCACAGTTGAACACTGAAGCTTTCTTT.